Listed here are 16 T cell receptor beta chains from one sample, sequenced in a study of CD8 T cells in Susac syndrome. When the RNA was reverse transcribed, random hexamers were used with an input of roughly 0.45 to 1 ug. TCRdb redid the calling of the immunoSEQ multiplex PCR reads with MiXCR, one entry per CDR3 protein. The sample has around 270,000 distinct CDR3 sequences, approximately 89% seen once; the top ten hold 0.18%. The source material was CD8+ T cells from PBMCs. These receptors all come from a human donor with multiple sclerosis.

The gene calls are TRBV20-1 and TRBJ1-2; 7 nucleotides match TRBD1. CDR3 length: 16 amino acids. In germline, CDR1 is DFQATT, CDR2 SNEGSKA (reference sequence). After removal of 6 bases from V and 1 base from J, the junction contained 14 bases not matched to a gene. The CDR3 nucleotides are TGCAGTGCCATCCAGGGGGGGTACGACAATAACTATGGCTACACCTTC. Protein: CSAIQGGYDNNYGYTF.

The gene calls are TRBV5-6 and TRBJ2-3; 13 bases map to TRBD2. CDR3 length equals 17 residues. Germline assignment: CDR1 SGHDT and CDR2 YYEEEE. The V gene end was trimmed by 4 bases and the J gene end by 6 bases; junction bases not matched to a gene: 11. The CDR3 loop is CASSPTSGGARLDTQYF. CDR3 sequence (DNA): TGTGCCAGCAGCCCAACTAGCGGGGGGGCCCGATTGGATACGCAGTATTTT.

The chain carries TRBV29-1 and TRBJ2-5; 8 positions match TRBD2. CDR3 length equals 13 residues. The germline CDR1 and CDR2 sequences are SQVTM and ANQGSEA. The CDR3 loop is CSISGEWQETQYF. CDR3 bases: TGCAGTATTAGCGGGGAGTGGCAAGAGACCCAGTACTTC.

In this sample, this clonotype turned up a few times. V usage is TRBV6-1 and J usage is TRBJ2-5; perhaps TRBD1 as D (6 bases). Trimming left V 3 bases short and J 9 bases short, with 17 bases between. The germline CDR1 and CDR2 sequences are MNHNS and SASEGT. The CDR3 is 14 residues long. CDR3 region: CASSDAQGPWPQYF. The DNA of the CDR3 is TGTGCCAGCAGTGACGCTCAGGGGCCCTGGCCCCAGTACTTC.

The chain carries TRBV6-1 and TRBJ2-7; 9 nucleotides match TRBD1. Germline trimming cut 6 bases from V and 4 bases from J; bases unmatched to any gene: 10. Germline-derived CDR1 and CDR2 are MNHNS and SASEGT. The CDR3 runs to 15 residues. CDR3 loop: CASRGTGHLKYEQYF. CDR3 sequence (DNA): TGTGCCAGCAGGGGGACAGGGCATTTGAAGTACGAGCAGTACTTC.

This clonotype has more than one count but fewer than ten. The CDR3, as DNA: TGTGCCAGCAGTCCTACCAATCCGGACATTCAGTACTTC. Protein: CASSPTNPDIQYF. The chain uses TRBV6-1 and TRBJ2-4; no clear D. Trimming cost V 5 bases and J 8 bases, with 13 bases left between them. The CDR3 has 13 residues. Germline CDR1 reads MNHNS; CDR2 reads SASEGT.

The gene calls are TRBV15 and TRBJ1-4; a weak D match, TRBD1 (5 bases). CDR3 length: 13 residues. Between the trimmed V and J ends, which lost 7 bases and 2 bases, there was a span of 8 bases. The germline CDR1 and CDR2 sequences are LNHNV and YYDKDF (reference sequence). The CDR3 loop is CATTGLTNEKLFF. CDR3 bases: TGTGCCACCACAGGGCTGACTAATGAAAAACTGTTTTTT.

V gene TRBV20-1 combines with J gene TRBJ2-7; 9 bases map to TRBD2. The CDR3 runs to 16 residues. V shed 5 bases and J 2 bases; nucleotides not matched to a gene: 13. Germline V lookup: CDR1 DFQATT, CDR2 SNEGSKA (reference sequence). CDR3 sequence: CSAELGLALNTYEQYF. The CDR3, as DNA: TGCAGTGCTGAACTAGGACTAGCGCTCAACACCTACGAGCAGTACTTC.

A single count supports this clonotype. The chain carries TRBV11-2 and TRBJ2-7; perhaps TRBD2 as D (6 bases). Trimming removed 1 base at V and 3 bases at J, with 13 bases between. Germline loops: CDR1 SGHAT, CDR2 FQNNGV. The CDR3 contains 15 residues. The CDR3 loop reads CASSLASLASYEQYF. DNA for the CDR3: TGTGCCAGCAGCTTAGCGAGCCTAGCGAGCTACGAGCAGTACTTC.

The CDR3 spells CSARGTGQGAYEQYF. The CDR3 DNA is TGCAGTGCTAGAGGGACGGGACAGGGGGCCTACGAGCAGTACTTC. V is TRBV20-1 and J is TRBJ2-7; 11 positions match TRBD1. Looked up from germline, CDR1 is DFQATT and CDR2 is SNEGSKA (reference sequence). CDR3 length: 15 residues. Trimming cost V 1 base and J 2 bases; bases outside gene matches: 4.

This chain links TRBV6-1 with TRBJ2-1, with D tentatively TRBD1 (5 bases). The germline CDR1 and CDR2 sequences are MNHNS and SASEGT. Trimming pared 4 bases from V and 5 bases from J, leaving 21 bases between. The CDR3 loop spans 17 amino acids. The CDR3 reads CASSGDSPGALHNEQFF. CDR3 DNA sequence: TGTGCCAGCAGTGGGGATAGCCCTGGGGCTCTTCACAATGAGCAGTTCTTC.

The chain uses TRBV10-2 and TRBJ1-2, with no clear D. This CDR3 has 14 amino acids. V gave up 2 bases and J gave up 5 bases, with 12 bases separating them. Germline-derived CDR1 and CDR2 are WSHSY and SAAADI. The CDR3 region is CASSEILGRYGYTF. The CDR3 DNA sequence: TGCGCCAGCAGTGAGATTTTAGGTCGTTATGGCTACACCTTC.

The chain combines TRBV5-6 with TRBJ2-1, with 8 bases matching TRBD2. The CDR3 runs to 15 residues. V lost 3 bases and J lost 4; bases outside the gene matches: 6. Germline V lookup: CDR1 SGHDT, CDR2 YYEEEE. CDR3 loop: CASSYHGGVYNEQFF. CDR3 DNA: TGTGCCAGCAGCTATCACGGGGGGGTATACAATGAGCAGTTCTTC.

The chain links TRBV5-4 to TRBJ2-7; D possibly matches TRBD1 or TRBD2 (5 bases each). Germline CDR1 is SGHNT and CDR2 is YYREEE (reference sequence). The CDR3 is made up of 14 amino acids. Trimming cost V 3 bases and J 2 bases, with 12 bases left between them. In nucleotides, the CDR3 is TGTGCCAGCAGCTCCGGGACCGATACCTACGAGCAGTACTTC. Its protein product is CASSSGTDTYEQYF. Based on the CDR3 plus reference TRBV5-4 and TRBJ2-7, the full variable domain is ETGVTQSPTHLIKTRGQQVTLRCSSQSGHNTVSWYQQALGQGPQFIFQYYREEENGRGNFPPRFSGLQFPNYSSELNVNALELDDSALYLCASSSGTDTYEQYFGPGTRLTVT.

The chain employs TRBV11-1 and TRBJ2-5, with D hard to call. V shed 1 base and J shed 5 bases, with 5 bases lying between them. Germline values: CDR1 SGHAT, CDR2 FQDESV (reference sequence). The CDR3 length is 12 residues. The CDR3: CASSLVRETQYF. The CDR3 DNA reads TGTGCCAGCAGCTTAGTGCGGGAGACCCAGTACTTC.

A few counts support this clonotype. The chain couples TRBV6-2 or TRBV6-3 to TRBJ2-7, with a possible D match to TRBD1 (6 bases). The V end lost 7 bases, the J end lost 1 base, and 14 bases lay between the germline ends. The germline V gene has CDR1 MNHEY and CDR2 SVGEGT. The CDR3 has 14 amino acids. CDR3 sequence (DNA): TGTGCCAGCACCAGGGGAGCTGAATCCTACGAGCAGTACTTC. Residues: CASTRGAESYEQYF.